This TCR beta chain originates from a study of STAT5B mutations in CD4+ large granular lymphocyte leukemia. Turning to the study itself: The CDR3 'QG' motif was associated with a particular HLA allele among healthy donors. Notes on the study in general: Without putative leukemic clones, patient CD4-sorted repertoires remained more clonal than healthy CD4+ repertoires. Without HLA matching, higher CD4+ than CD8+ T-LGLL clonality could reflect small sample size.

Germline CDR1 is LGHNA and CDR2 is YSLEER. The ends were cut back, 4 bases at V and 3 bases at J, with 7 bases in the middle. The CDR3 has 13 residues. With respect to this clone: Its antigen remains unknown.

Clones were sequenced by immunoSEQ multiplex PCR, and TCRdb holds only the in-frame ones, with some missing. Of around 26,000 clones listed, 74% are singletons. This chain connects TRBV4-3 to TRBJ1-3; D is undetermined. The clonotype comes from a human donor in good health. Sequenced input: CD4+ T cells from blood buffy coats. CDR3 amino acids: CASSRENGNTIYF. The CDR3 DNA is TGCGCCAGCAGCCGCGAGAATGGAAACACCATATATTTT.